This T cell receptor beta chain was profiled in a study of cytomegalovirus exposure and HLA in healthy donors. J lost 2 bases, V lost 7 bases, and 9 bases had no gene match. The CDR3 is 17 amino acids. PCR was performed using 60 Vbeta and 13 Jbeta primers. Using immunoSEQ multiplex PCR, the repertoire was profiled, and TCRdb retains in-frame clones only, with some absent. Of about 100,000 clones in the sample, around 80% were seen once. The sequenced material came from PBMCs. The receptor's source is a woman in her sixties or seventies in good health and CMV-seronegative. The V gene is TRBV23-1, the J gene TRBJ2-6; 9 bases map to TRBD1. TRBV23-1 is an ORF for which the function is uncertain. CDR3 DNA sequence: TGCGCCAGCACCCAAGGGACAGGGTGCACTGGGGCCAACGTCCTGACTTTC. Protein: CASTQGTGCTGANVLTF.